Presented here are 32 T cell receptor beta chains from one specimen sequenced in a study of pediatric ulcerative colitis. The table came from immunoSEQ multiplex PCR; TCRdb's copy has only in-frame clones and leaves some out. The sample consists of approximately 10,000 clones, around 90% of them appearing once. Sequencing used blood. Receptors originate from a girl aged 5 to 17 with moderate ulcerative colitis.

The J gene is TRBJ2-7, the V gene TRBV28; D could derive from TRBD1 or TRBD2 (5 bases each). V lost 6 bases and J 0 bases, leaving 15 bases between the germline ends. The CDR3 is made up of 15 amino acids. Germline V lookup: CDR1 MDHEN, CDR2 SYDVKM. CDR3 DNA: TGTGCCAGCAGCGAGATCCGGGACCACTCCTACGAGCAGTACTTC. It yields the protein CASSEIRDHSYEQYF.

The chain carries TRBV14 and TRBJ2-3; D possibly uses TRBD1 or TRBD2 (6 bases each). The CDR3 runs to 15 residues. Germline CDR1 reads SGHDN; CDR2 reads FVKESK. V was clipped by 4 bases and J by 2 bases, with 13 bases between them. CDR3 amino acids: CASSLRGAPTDTQYF. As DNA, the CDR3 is TGTGCCAGCAGCCTTAGGGGGGCCCCCACAGATACGCAGTATTTT.

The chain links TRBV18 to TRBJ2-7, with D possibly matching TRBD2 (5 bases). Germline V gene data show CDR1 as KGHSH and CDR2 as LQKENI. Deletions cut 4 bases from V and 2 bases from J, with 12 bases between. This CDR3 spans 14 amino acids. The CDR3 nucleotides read TGTGCCAGCTCACTATTGGACGGGACCTACGAGCAGTACTTC. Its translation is CASSLLDGTYEQYF.

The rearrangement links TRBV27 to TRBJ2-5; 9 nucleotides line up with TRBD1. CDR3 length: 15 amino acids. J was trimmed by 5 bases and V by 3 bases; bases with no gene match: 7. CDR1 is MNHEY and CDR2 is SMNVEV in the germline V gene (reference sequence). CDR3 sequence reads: CASSFGTGSAETQYF. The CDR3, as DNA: TGTGCCAGCAGTTTCGGGACAGGGAGTGCGGAGACCCAGTACTTC.

DNA for the CDR3: TGTGCCAGCAGTGATGCGTTACTAGCGGGAGGGACGACCTACGAGCAGTACTTC. Translation gives CASSDALLAGGTTYEQYF. The chain carries TRBV2 and TRBJ2-7; 13 bases are shared with TRBD2. The CDR3 extends over 18 amino acids. Germline CDR1 reads SNHLY; CDR2 reads FYNNEI. Unmatched junction bases numbered 10, after V lost 3 bases and J lost 2 bases.

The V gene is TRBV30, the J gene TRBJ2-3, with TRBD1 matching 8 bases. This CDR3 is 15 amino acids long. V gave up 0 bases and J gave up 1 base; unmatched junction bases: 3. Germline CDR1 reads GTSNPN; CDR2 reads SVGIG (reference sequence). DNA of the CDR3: TGTGCCTGGAGTGTGTTGGACAGGGGCACAGATACGCAGTATTTT. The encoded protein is CAWSVLDRGTDTQYF.

CDR3 DNA sequence: TGTGCCAGCAGCGTTGGGGGGGCCGATTCCTATGGCTACACCTTC. The encoded protein is CASSVGGADSYGYTF. The chain has TRBV9 and TRBJ1-2; possible D gene TRBD1, 6 bases. Trimming removed 2 bases at V and 4 bases at J, with 15 bases between. The CDR3 contains 15 residues. Germline CDR1 is SGDLS and CDR2 is YYNGEE.

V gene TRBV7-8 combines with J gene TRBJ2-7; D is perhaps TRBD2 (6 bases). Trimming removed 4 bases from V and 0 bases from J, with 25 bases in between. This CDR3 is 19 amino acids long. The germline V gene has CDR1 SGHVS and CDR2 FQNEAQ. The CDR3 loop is CASSSKDGGRSWRSYEQYF. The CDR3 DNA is TGTGCCAGCAGCTCGAAGGACGGAGGGAGGTCGTGGCGCTCCTACGAGCAGTACTTC.

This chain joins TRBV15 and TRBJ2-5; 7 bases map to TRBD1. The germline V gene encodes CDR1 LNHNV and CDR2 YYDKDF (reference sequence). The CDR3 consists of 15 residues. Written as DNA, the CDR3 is TGTGCTTCTAAACAGGGGCTTCTAACAGGAGAGACCCAGTACTTC. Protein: CASKQGLLTGETQYF.

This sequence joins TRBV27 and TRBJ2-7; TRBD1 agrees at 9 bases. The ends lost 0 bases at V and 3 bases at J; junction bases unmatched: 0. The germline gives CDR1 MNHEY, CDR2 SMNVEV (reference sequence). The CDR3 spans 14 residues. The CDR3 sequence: CASSLSTGGYEQYF. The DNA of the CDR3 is TGTGCCAGCAGTTTATCGACAGGGGGCTACGAGCAGTACTTC.

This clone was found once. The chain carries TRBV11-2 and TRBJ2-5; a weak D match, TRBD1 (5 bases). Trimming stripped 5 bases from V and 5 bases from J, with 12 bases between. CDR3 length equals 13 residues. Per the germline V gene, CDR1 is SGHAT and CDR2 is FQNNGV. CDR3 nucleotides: TGTGCCAGCAGCCGCCAGGGCCAGGAGACCCAGTACTTC. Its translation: CASSRQGQETQYF.

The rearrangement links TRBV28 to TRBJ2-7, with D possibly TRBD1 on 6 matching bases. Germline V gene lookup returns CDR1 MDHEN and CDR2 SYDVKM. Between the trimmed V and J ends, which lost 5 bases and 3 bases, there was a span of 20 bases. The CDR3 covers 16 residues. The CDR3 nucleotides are TGTGCCAGCAGTCCCAACTTCGGACAGAAAAACTACGAGCAGTACTTC. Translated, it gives CASSPNFGQKNYEQYF.

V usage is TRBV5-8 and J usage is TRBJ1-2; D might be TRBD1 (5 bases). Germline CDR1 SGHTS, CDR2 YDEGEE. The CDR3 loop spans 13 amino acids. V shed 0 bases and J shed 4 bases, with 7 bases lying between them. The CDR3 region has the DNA TGTGCCAGCAGCTTGGGGGGCTTCTATGGCTACACCTTC. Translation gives CASSLGGFYGYTF.

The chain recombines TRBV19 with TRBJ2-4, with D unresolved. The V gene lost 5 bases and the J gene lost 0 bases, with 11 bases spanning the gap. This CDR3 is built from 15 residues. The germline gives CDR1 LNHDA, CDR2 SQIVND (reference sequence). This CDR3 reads CASSPSGVAKNIQYF. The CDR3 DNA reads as TGTGCCAGTAGTCCGAGTGGAGTAGCCAAAAACATTCAGTACTTC.

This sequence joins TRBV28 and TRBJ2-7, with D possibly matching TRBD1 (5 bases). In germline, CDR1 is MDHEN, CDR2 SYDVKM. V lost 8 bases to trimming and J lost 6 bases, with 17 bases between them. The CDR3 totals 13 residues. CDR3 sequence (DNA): TGTGCCAGCCGGCCCCGACAGACCCCCGAGCAGTACTTC. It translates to CASRPRQTPEQYF.

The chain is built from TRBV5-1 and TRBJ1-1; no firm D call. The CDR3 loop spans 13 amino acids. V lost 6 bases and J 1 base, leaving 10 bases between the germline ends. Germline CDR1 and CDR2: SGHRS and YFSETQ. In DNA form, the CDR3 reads TGCGCCAGCAAGAGACAACCGAACACTGAAGCTTTCTTT. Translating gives CASKRQPNTEAFF.

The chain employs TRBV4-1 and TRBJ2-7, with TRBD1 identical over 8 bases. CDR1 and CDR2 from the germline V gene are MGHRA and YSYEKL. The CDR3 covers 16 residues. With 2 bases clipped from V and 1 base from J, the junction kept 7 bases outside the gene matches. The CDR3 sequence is CASSQRLGQVSYEQYF. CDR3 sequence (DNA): TGCGCCAGCAGCCAACGCCTGGGACAGGTATCCTACGAGCAGTACTTC.

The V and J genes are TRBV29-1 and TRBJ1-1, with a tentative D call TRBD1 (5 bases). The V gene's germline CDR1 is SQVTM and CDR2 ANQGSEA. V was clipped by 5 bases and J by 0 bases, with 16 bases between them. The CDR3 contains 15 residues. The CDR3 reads CSVSGGWGMNTEAFF. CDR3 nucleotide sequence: TGCAGCGTTTCTGGGGGGTGGGGAATGAACACTGAAGCTTTCTTT. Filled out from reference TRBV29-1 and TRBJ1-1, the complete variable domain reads SAVISQKPSRDICQRGTSLTIQCQVDSQVTMMFWYRQQPGQSLTLIATANQGSEATYESGFVIDKFPISRPNLTFSTLTVSNMSPEDSSIYLCSVSGGWGMNTEAFFGQGTRLTVV.

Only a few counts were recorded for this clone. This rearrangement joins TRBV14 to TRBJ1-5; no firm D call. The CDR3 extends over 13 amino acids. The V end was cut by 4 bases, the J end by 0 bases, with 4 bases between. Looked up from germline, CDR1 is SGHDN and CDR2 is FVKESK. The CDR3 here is CASSLDSNQPQHF. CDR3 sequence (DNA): TGTGCCAGCAGCCTTGATAGCAATCAGCCCCAGCATTTT. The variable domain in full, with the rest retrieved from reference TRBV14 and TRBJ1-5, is EAGVTQFPSHSVIEKGQTVTLRCDPISGHDNLYWYRRVMGKEIKFLLHFVKESKQDESGMPNNRFLAERTGGTYSTLKVQPAELEDSGVYFCASSLDSNQPQHFGDGTRLSIL.

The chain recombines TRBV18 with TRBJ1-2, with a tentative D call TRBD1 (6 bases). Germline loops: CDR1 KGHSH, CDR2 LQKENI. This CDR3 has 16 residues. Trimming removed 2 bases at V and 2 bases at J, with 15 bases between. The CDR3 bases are TGTGCCAGCTCACCATCCAGGGGACTGTCCAACTATGGCTACACCTTC. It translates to CASSPSRGLSNYGYTF. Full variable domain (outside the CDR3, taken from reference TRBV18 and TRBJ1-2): NAGVMQNPRHLVRRRGQEARLRCSPMKGHSHVYWYRQLPEEGLKFMVYLQKENIIDESGMPKERFSAEFPKEGPSILRIQQVVRGDSAAYFCASSPSRGLSNYGYTFGSGTRLTVV.

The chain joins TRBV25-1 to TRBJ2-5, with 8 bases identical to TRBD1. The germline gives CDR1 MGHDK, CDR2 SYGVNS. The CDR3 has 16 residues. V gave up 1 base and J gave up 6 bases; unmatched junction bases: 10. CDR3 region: CASSELSGQGPKTQYF. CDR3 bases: TGTGCCAGCAGTGAATTAAGCGGACAGGGACCAAAGACCCAGTACTTC.

The CDR3 DNA reads TGCGCCAGCAGCCAGCCGCCGGGACCGTCGCCCTACGAGCAGTACTTC. The encoded protein is CASSQPPGPSPYEQYF. The chain employs TRBV4-1 and TRBJ2-7; D assignment may be TRBD1 or TRBD2 (5 bases each). Germline loops: CDR1 MGHRA, CDR2 YSYEKL. The germline V and J ends were trimmed by 3 bases and 2 bases, with 17 bases remaining between them. This CDR3 contains 16 residues.

CDR3 bases: TGTGCCAGCAGTGATCGGTTGGCAGGGGGTGATCAGCCCCAGCATTTT. It translates to CASSDRLAGGDQPQHF. The chain is built from TRBV2 and TRBJ1-5; 7 bases are shared with TRBD1. V dropped 3 bases and J dropped 5; count of bases not matched to a gene: 10. Germline loops: CDR1 SNHLY, CDR2 FYNNEI. The CDR3 is made up of 16 amino acids.

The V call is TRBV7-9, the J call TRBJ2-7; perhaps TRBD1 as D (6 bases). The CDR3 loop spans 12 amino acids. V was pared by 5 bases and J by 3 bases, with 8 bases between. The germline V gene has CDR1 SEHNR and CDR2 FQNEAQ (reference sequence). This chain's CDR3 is CASSPRGYEQYF. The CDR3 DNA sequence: TGTGCCAGCAGCCCCAGGGGCTACGAGCAGTACTTC.

CDR3 in DNA: TGTGCCAGCTCACAGGGACTAGCGGAGTACAATGAGCAGTTCTTC. It yields the protein CASSQGLAEYNEQFF. The chain combines TRBV18 with TRBJ2-1; 11 nucleotides match TRBD2. V was clipped by 4 bases and J by 4 bases; unmatched bases: 3. CDR1 and CDR2 (germline): KGHSH, LQKENI. This CDR3 has 15 amino acids.

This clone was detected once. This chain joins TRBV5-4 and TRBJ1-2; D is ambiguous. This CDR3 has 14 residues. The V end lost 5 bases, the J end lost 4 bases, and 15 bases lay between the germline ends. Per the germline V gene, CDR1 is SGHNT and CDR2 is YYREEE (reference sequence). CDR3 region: CASSIADLIYGYTF. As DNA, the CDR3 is TGTGCCAGCAGTATTGCCGACCTGATCTATGGCTACACCTTC.

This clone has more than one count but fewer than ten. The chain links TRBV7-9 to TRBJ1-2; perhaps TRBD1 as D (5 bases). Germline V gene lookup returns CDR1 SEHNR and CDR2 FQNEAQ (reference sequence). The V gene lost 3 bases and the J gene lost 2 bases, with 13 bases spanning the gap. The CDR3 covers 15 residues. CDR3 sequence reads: CASSFDSPGNYGYTF. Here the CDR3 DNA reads TGTGCCAGCAGCTTCGACAGCCCGGGCAACTATGGCTACACCTTC. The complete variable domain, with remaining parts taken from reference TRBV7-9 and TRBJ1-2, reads DTGVSQNPRHKITKRGQNVTFRCDPISEHNRLYWYRQTLGQGPEFLTYFQNEAQLEKSRLLSDRFSAERPKGSFSTLEIQRTEQGDSAMYLCASSFDSPGNYGYTFGSGTRLTVV.

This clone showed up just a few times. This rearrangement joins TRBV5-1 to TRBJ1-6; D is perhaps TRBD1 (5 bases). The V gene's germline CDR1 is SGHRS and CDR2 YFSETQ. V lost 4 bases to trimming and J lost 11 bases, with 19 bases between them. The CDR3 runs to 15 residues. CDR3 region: CASSRDPGSLTPLHF. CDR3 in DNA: TGCGCCAGCAGCCGAGACCCAGGGAGTTTGACACCCCTCCACTTT.

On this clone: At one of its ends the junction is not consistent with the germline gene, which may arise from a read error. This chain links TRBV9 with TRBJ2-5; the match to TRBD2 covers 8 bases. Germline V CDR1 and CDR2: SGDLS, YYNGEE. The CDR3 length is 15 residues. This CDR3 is CAGSVDPSGQETQYF. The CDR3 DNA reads TGTGCCGGCAGCGTAGACCCTAGCGGGCAAGAGACCCAGTACTTC.

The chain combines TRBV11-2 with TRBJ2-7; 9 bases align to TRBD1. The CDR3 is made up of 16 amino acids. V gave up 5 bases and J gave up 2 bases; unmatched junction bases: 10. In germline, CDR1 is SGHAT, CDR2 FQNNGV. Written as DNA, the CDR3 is TGTGCCAGCAGCAAAATAGGGACAGGGACAACCTACGAGCAGTACTTC. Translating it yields CASSKIGTGTTYEQYF.

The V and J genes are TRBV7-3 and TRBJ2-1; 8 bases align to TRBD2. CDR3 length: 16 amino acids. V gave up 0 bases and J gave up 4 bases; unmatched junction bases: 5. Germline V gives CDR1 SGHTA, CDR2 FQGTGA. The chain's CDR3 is CASSLTERELYNEQFF. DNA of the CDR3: TGTGCCAGCAGCTTAACGGAGCGGGAGTTATACAATGAGCAGTTCTTC.

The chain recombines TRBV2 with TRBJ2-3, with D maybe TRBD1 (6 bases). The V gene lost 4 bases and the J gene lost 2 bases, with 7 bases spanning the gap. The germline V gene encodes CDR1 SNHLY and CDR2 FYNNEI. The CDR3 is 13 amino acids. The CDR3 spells CASSAGHTDTQYF. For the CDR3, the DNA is TGTGCCAGCAGTGCGGGACACACAGATACGCAGTATTTT.